This T cell receptor (beta chain) stems from a study of cytomegalovirus exposure and HLA in healthy donors. Study conclusions and caveats: Later work showed greater clonal expansion in HLA-associated TCR beta chains than in equally common others.

Only one count was recorded for this clone. What it binds is not known. Researchers ran the PCR with 60 Vbeta and 13 Jbeta primers. Method: immunoSEQ multiplex PCR; TCRdb's copy keeps in-frame clones and lacks some. The sample records approximately 74,000 clones, about three quarters being singletons. Sequences were obtained from PBMCs. This clonotype was sampled from a man aged 35-49 years in good health and CMV-seronegative.

The CDR3 coding sequence is TGTGCCAGCAGTCGCTCGGGACTAGTCTACGAGCAGTACTTC. Amino acids: CASSRSGLVYEQYF. This rearrangement joins TRBV27 to TRBJ2-5, with 8 bases aligning to TRBD2. The last part of the DNA fits TRBJ2-7 better; the J call may be wrong. CDR1 and CDR2 from the germline V gene are MNHEY and SMNVEV (reference sequence). The length of the CDR3 is 14 residues.